This T cell receptor beta chain was obtained from a study of PD-L1 blockade in urothelial cancer. Study-wide context: Men with urothelial cancer arising in the bladder made up about nine tenths of the roughly 29 patients.

Data came from immunoSEQ multiplex PCR; TCRdb stores just in-frame clones and leaves some out. The repertoire holds 35,000 to 40,000 clones, with 80% to 95% as singletons. Germline CDR1 reads MNHEY; CDR2 reads SVGAGI. The CDR3 consists of 15 residues. With 5 bases clipped from V and 4 bases from J, the junction kept 7 bases outside the gene matches. This receptor was taken from a man in his 70s with urothelial cancer. V gene TRBV6-5 combines with J gene TRBJ2-5; 10 nucleotides agree with TRBD1. The sample here was PBMCs, taken around atezolizumab (anti-PD-L1) treatment. CDR3 sequence (DNA): TGTGCCAGCAGTCCCTCTTGGACAGGGGGAGAGACCCAGTACTTC. Translating gives CASSPSWTGGETQYF.